These T cell receptor beta chains were read from a single sample in a study of blood T cell repertoires in COVID-19. Sequencing used immunoSEQ multiplex PCR; TCRdb keeps in-frame clones, though not all of them. The table has 200,000 or so clones, approximately 90% seen once. The specimen was peripheral blood. The receptors shown here come from a man between 60 and 75 years old with COVID-19, enrolled during active disease. Each CDR3 is given with its conserved first and last residue. Fields, in order: CDR3 DNA, CDR3 protein, D gene, J gene, V gene, clone size. The D gene is left open where the match is weak. Clone size, where shown, is once, few, many, or a class for clones that have expanded.

CDR3nt: TGTGCCAGCAGCCACCTTCTAGCGGGAGTAAACAATGAGCAGTTCTTC; CDR3aa: CASSHLLAGVNNEQFF; d_gene: TRBD2; j_gene: TRBJ2-1; v_gene: TRBV4-2; abundance: .
CDR3nt: TGTGCCAGCAGCTTAAGGGCCGGACAGAACACTGAAGCTTTCTTT; CDR3aa: CASSLRAGQNTEAFF; d_gene: .; j_gene: TRBJ1-1; v_gene: TRBV11-2; abundance: .
CDR3nt: TGTGCCAGCAGCTTAACAGGGGGCGGCAATCAGCCCCAGCATTTT; CDR3aa: CASSLTGGGNQPQHF; d_gene: TRBD1; j_gene: TRBJ1-5; v_gene: TRBV11-2; abundance: .
CDR3nt: TGTGCCAGCAGCCCCGGCTACCGGGACAGGGCTCTTTATGGCTACACCTTC; CDR3aa: CASSPGYRDRALYGYTF; d_gene: TRBD1; j_gene: TRBJ1-2; v_gene: TRBV11-2; abundance: .
CDR3nt: TGTGCCAGCGGGGGGACCGCTCCCACTCAGCCCCAGCATTTT; CDR3aa: CASGGTAPTQPQHF; d_gene: .; j_gene: TRBJ1-5; v_gene: TRBV28; abundance: .
CDR3nt: TGTGCCTGTTCCTCGTGGCCGAACGAGCAGTACTTC; CDR3aa: CACSSWPNEQYF; d_gene: .; j_gene: TRBJ2-7; v_gene: TRBV30; abundance: .
CDR3nt: TGTGCCAGTAGTAATGGACAGGGGATGACCTACGAGCAGTACTTC; CDR3aa: CASSNGQGMTYEQYF; d_gene: TRBD1; j_gene: TRBJ2-7; v_gene: TRBV19; abundance: few
CDR3nt: TGTGCCAGTAGTGCCAGCGGGAGTGGCACCGGGGAGCTGTTTTTT; CDR3aa: CASSASGSGTGELFF; d_gene: TRBD2; j_gene: TRBJ2-2; v_gene: TRBV19; abundance: once
CDR3nt: TGTGCCAGCAGCCAAGATCGTCTGGCGGGAGATTTGGGGCAGTACTTC; CDR3aa: CASSQDRLAGDLGQYF; d_gene: TRBD2; j_gene: TRBJ2-7; v_gene: TRBV3-1/TRBV3-2; abundance: .
CDR3nt: TGTGCCAGCAGCGACGGGGGGGGGTCAGGAAACACCATATATTTT; CDR3aa: CASSDGGGSGNTIYF; d_gene: .; j_gene: TRBJ1-3; v_gene: TRBV6-5; abundance: .
CDR3nt: TGCGCCAGCAGCTCCTCGGGGGGGACCACAGATACGCAGTATTTT; CDR3aa: CASSSSGGTTDTQYF; d_gene: TRBD2; j_gene: TRBJ2-3; v_gene: TRBV5-1; abundance: .
CDR3nt: TGTGCCAGCAGCTTGGCCCTAGCGGGGGGGCGAACAGATACGCAGTATTTT; CDR3aa: CASSLALAGGRTDTQYF; d_gene: TRBD2; j_gene: TRBJ2-3; v_gene: TRBV5-4; abundance: .
CDR3nt: TGTGCCACCAGTGATGCCACAGTAGCCAAAAACATTCAGTACTTC; CDR3aa: CATSDATVAKNIQYF; d_gene: .; j_gene: TRBJ2-4; v_gene: TRBV24-1; abundance: .
CDR3nt: TGTGCCAGCTTTAGCGGGAGCAGCCACGAGCAGTACTTC; CDR3aa: CASFSGSSHEQYF; d_gene: TRBD2; j_gene: TRBJ2-7; v_gene: TRBV6-5; abundance: .
CDR3nt: TGTGCCACCACCCGGGAAGACAACTCCTACGAGCAGTACTTC; CDR3aa: CATTREDNSYEQYF; d_gene: .; j_gene: TRBJ2-7; v_gene: TRBV28; abundance: .
CDR3nt: TGTGCCAGCAGACTAGCGGGAGCGTCCTACGAGCAGTACTTC; CDR3aa: CASRLAGASYEQYF; d_gene: TRBD2; j_gene: TRBJ2-7; v_gene: TRBV27; abundance: .
CDR3nt: TGTGCCAGTCAGGACAGGACCTATCAGCCCCAGCATTTT; CDR3aa: CASQDRTYQPQHF; d_gene: TRBD1; j_gene: TRBJ1-5; v_gene: TRBV28; abundance: .
CDR3nt: TGCGCCAGCAGCCTCCAGCGGGAGGTAAACACCGGGGAGCTGTTTTTT; CDR3aa: CASSLQREVNTGELFF; d_gene: TRBD2; j_gene: TRBJ2-2; v_gene: TRBV4-3; abundance: .
CDR3nt: TGTGCCAGTAGTTGGGGGACATCTGGCAATCAGCCCCAGCATTTT; CDR3aa: CASSWGTSGNQPQHF; d_gene: .; j_gene: TRBJ1-5; v_gene: TRBV19; abundance: .
CDR3nt: TGCGCCAGCAGTCAACCGGGACAGGGCTGGCGGGCGTACGAGCAGTACTTC; CDR3aa: CASSQPGQGWRAYEQYF; d_gene: TRBD1; j_gene: TRBJ2-7; v_gene: TRBV23-1; abundance: .
CDR3nt: TGCGCCAGCAGCGGTACAGGGGGCGCAACGACTGAAGCTTTCTTT; CDR3aa: CASSGTGGATTEAFF; d_gene: TRBD1; j_gene: TRBJ1-1; v_gene: TRBV5-1; abundance: .
CDR3nt: TGCGCCAGCAGCTCCGGTTCCATTAGGAACACTGAAGCTTTCTTT; CDR3aa: CASSSGSIRNTEAFF; d_gene: .; j_gene: TRBJ1-1; v_gene: TRBV5-1; abundance: .
CDR3nt: TGTGCCAGTAGGAGAGACAGGGCTAGCACAGATACGCAGTATTTT; CDR3aa: CASRRDRASTDTQYF; d_gene: TRBD1; j_gene: TRBJ2-3; v_gene: TRBV19; abundance: .
CDR3nt: TGTGCCAGTACAAGAGCGGGGGCCCAGCAGTTCTTC; CDR3aa: CASTRAGAQQFF; d_gene: TRBD2; j_gene: TRBJ2-1; v_gene: TRBV19; abundance: .
CDR3nt: TGTGCCACTGGGACAGTCACCGGGGAGCTGTTTTTT; CDR3aa: CATGTVTGELFF; d_gene: TRBD1; j_gene: TRBJ2-2; v_gene: TRBV9; abundance: .
CDR3nt: TGTGCCAGCCTGGGGGGGTCGGCCAAAAACATTCAGTACTTC; CDR3aa: CASLGGSAKNIQYF; d_gene: TRBD2; j_gene: TRBJ2-4; v_gene: TRBV28; abundance: .
CDR3nt: TGTGCCAGTAGTATATGGCATACGGCAGGGCGCTCCTACAATGAGCAGTTCTTC; CDR3aa: CASSIWHTAGRSYNEQFF; d_gene: .; j_gene: TRBJ2-1; v_gene: TRBV19; abundance: .
CDR3nt: TGTGCCAGTCGGACACTATCCTATAATTCACCCCTCCACTTT; CDR3aa: CASRTLSYNSPLHF; d_gene: .; j_gene: TRBJ1-6; v_gene: TRBV6-5; abundance: .
CDR3nt: TGTGCCTGCGTTCTATTTAGAGGGGGTTCGTCAGGAAACACCATATATTTT; CDR3aa: CACVLFRGGSSGNTIYF; d_gene: .; j_gene: TRBJ1-3; v_gene: TRBV30; abundance: few
CDR3nt: TGTGCCAGCTCTCGTACGGGTCACTCCTACAATGAGCAGTTCTTC; CDR3aa: CASSRTGHSYNEQFF; d_gene: .; j_gene: TRBJ2-1; v_gene: TRBV27; abundance: .